These T cell receptor beta chains were read from a single sample in a study of shared clonotypes between healthy human individuals. Repertoires were generated with immunoSEQ multiplex PCR, while TCRdb's copy carries only in-frame clones and drops some. Of roughly 700,000 clones listed, around 74% are singletons. The sample consisted of memory CD4+ T cells sorted from blood. The receptors were gathered from a woman in her thirties in good health. Each CDR3 is given with its conserved first and last residue. D genes are given only for firm matches. Not all rows give a size; the values are once, few, many and, for expanded clones, a class.

clone_size d_call j_call v_call cdr3_aa cdr3_nt
- TRBD2 TRBJ2-7 TRBV7-2 CASSLGTSGPYEQYF TGTGCCAGCAGCTTAGGGACTAGCGGTCCCTACGAGCAGTACTTC
few - TRBJ1-1 TRBV19 CASRLTGRNTEAFF TGTGCCAGTAGATTGACAGGACGGAACACTGAAGCTTTCTTT
- TRBD2 TRBJ2-7 TRBV7-9 CASSLETSGVTFYEQYF TGTGCCAGCAGCTTAGAGACTAGCGGGGTAACATTTTACGAGCAGTACTTC
few - TRBJ2-1 TRBV5-6 CASSQVNSVTHGDEQFF TGTGCCAGCAGCCAAGTTAATAGCGTAACTCATGGAGATGAGCAGTTCTTC
- - TRBJ2-2 TRBV15 CATSWKGTGELFF TGTGCCACCAGCTGGAAGGGGACCGGGGAGCTGTTTTTT
- TRBD1 TRBJ2-1 TRBV5-1 CASSAPGTGLARSYNEQFF TGCGCCAGCAGCGCCCCCGGGACAGGCCTAGCGCGGTCCTACAATGAGCAGTTCTTC
- - TRBJ1-1 TRBV11-2 CASSLQGREAFF TGTGCCAGCAGCTTACAAGGTAGGGAAGCTTTCTTT
- - TRBJ1-4 TRBV5-1 CASSQVRVWLANEKLFF TGCGCCAGCAGCCAAGTGAGGGTCTGGTTGGCTAATGAAAAACTGTTTTTT
- - TRBJ2-1 TRBV11-2 CASSSPPGLTGGEQFF TGTGCCAGCAGCTCGCCACCGGGACTTACAGGAGGTGAGCAGTTCTTC
few TRBD2 TRBJ2-3 TRBV4-2 CASSQDTGLATDTQYF TGTGCCAGCAGCCAAGACACGGGACTAGCGACAGATACGCAGTATTTT
- TRBD2 TRBJ2-5 TRBV11-2 CASSTASGRWEETQYF TGTGCCAGCAGCACAGCTAGCGGGAGATGGGAAGAGACCCAGTACTTC
many - TRBJ2-2 TRBV30 CAWRARGNTGELFF TGTGCCTGGAGAGCTAGGGGAAACACCGGGGAGCTGTTTTTT
- - TRBJ2-4 TRBV19 CASSPTSFQGLAKNIQYF TGTGCCAGTAGCCCGACCTCTTTTCAGGGTTTAGCCAAAAACATTCAGTACTTC
- - TRBJ2-7 TRBV11-2 CASSALSSYEQYF TGTGCCAGCAGCGCTCTAAGCTCCTACGAGCAGTACTTC
- - TRBJ2-2 TRBV6-6 CASGALNTGELFF TGTGCCAGCGGGGCACTTAACACCGGGGAGCTGTTTTTT
- - TRBJ2-6 TRBV27 CASRGLSSGANVLTF TGTGCCAGCAGAGGCCTCTCATCTGGGGCCAACGTCCTGACTTTC
- - TRBJ2-1 TRBV15 CATSPHSGGNEQFF TGTGCCACCAGCCCACATTCGGGCGGAAATGAGCAGTTCTTC
- - TRBJ2-6 TRBV7-8 CASSLVSGSGANVLTF TGTGCCAGCAGCTTAGTATCAGGTTCTGGGGCCAACGTCCTGACTTTC
- - TRBJ2-1 TRBV5-4 CASSLAQGTYNEQFF TGTGCCAGCAGCTTGGCGCAGGGAACTTACAATGAGCAGTTCTTC
many - TRBJ1-2 TRBV30 CAWSEQGHYGYTF TGTGCCTGGAGTGAACAGGGACACTATGGCTACACCTTC
- - TRBJ2-2 TRBV2 CASSQTTTNTGELFF TGTGCCAGCAGTCAGACCACCACGAACACCGGGGAGCTGTTTTTT
- - TRBJ1-1 TRBV30 CAWSPDRVNTEAFF TGTGCCTGGAGTCCGGACAGAGTGAACACTGAAGCTTTCTTT
- - TRBJ1-2 TRBV7-8 CASSQGNNYGYTF TGTGCCAGCAGTCAAGGGAATAACTATGGCTACACCTTC
- - TRBJ2-7 TRBV9 CASSRGGQTYEQYF TGTGCCAGCAGCAGGGGCGGGCAAACCTACGAGCAGTACTTC
- TRBD1 TRBJ1-4 TRBV19 CASSDRQGRGEKLFF TGTGCCAGTAGTGACCGACAGGGTCGCGGAGAAAAACTGTTTTTT
- TRBD1 TRBJ1-2 TRBV30 CAWSQGGTGLNYGYTF TGTGCCTGGAGTCAAGGCGGGACAGGACTCAACTATGGCTACACCTTC
- TRBD2 TRBJ2-1 TRBV6-5 CASSWTSTSNEQFF TGTGCCAGCAGTTGGACTAGTACTTCCAATGAGCAGTTCTTC
- - TRBJ2-3 TRBV30 CAWSVALPPDTQYF TGTGCCTGGAGTGTAGCCCTCCCACCCGATACGCAGTATTTT
- - TRBJ2-2 TRBV11-2 CASRLQGPGELFF TGTGCCAGCAGGCTACAGGGACCCGGGGAGCTGTTTTTT
- - TRBJ2-1 TRBV5-1 CASSLAAASYNEQFF TGCGCCAGCAGCTTGGCAGCGGCATCCTACAATGAGCAGTTCTTC
many TRBD2 TRBJ2-1 TRBV4-1 CASSQANMGLATNEQFF TGCGCCAGCAGCCAAGCGAATATGGGACTAGCAACTAATGAGCAGTTCTTC
- TRBD1 TRBJ2-1 TRBV7-3 CASSIGQGNNEQFF TGTGCCAGCAGCATCGGACAGGGAAACAATGAGCAGTTCTTC
once - TRBJ2-3 TRBV19 CASSTRQSADTQYF TGTGCCAGTAGTACCCGACAGTCCGCAGATACGCAGTATTTT
- TRBD1 TRBJ1-5 TRBV28 CASKGGRGNQPQHF TGTGCCAGCAAAGGGGGCCGCGGCAATCAGCCCCAGCATTTT
- - TRBJ1-3 TRBV5-1 CASSLGTSTSGNTIYF TGCGCCAGCAGCTTAGGGACGTCCACCTCTGGAAACACCATATATTTT